The 17 T cell receptor beta chains listed next were all sequenced from one sample in a study of blood T cell repertoires in COVID-19. Generated by immunoSEQ multiplex PCR, the TCRdb table keeps only in-frame clones and is missing some. Here the sample spans 250,000 to 300,000 clones, approximately 78% being singletons. Sequencing used PBMCs or T cells enriched from blood (not recorded which). These receptors were obtained from a man in his forties who had been exposed to COVID-19.

The chain joins TRBV18 to TRBJ1-4; D is unresolved. The CDR3 has 13 residues. Germline CDR1 is KGHSH and CDR2 is LQKENI. With 6 bases removed from V and 8 bases from J, the gap between germline ends came to 13 bases. The CDR3 is CASSAGRSEKLFF. The CDR3, as DNA: TGTGCCAGCTCCGCAGGAAGATCCGAAAAACTGTTTTTT. Variable domain in full (rest from reference TRBV18 and TRBJ1-4): NAGVMQNPRHLVRRRGQEARLRCSPMKGHSHVYWYRQLPEEGLKFMVYLQKENIIDESGMPKERFSAEFPKEGPSILRIQQVVRGDSAAYFCASSAGRSEKLFFGSGTQLSVL.

The gene calls are TRBV25-1 and TRBJ1-5, with a possible D match to TRBD1 (6 bases). This CDR3 is built from 15 residues. V lost 4 bases, J lost 1 base, and 11 bases lay in between. The germline V gene has CDR1 MGHDK and CDR2 SYGVNS. The DNA for the CDR3 is TGTGCCAGCAGTGGGACAGAACGAAGCAATCAGCCCCAGCATTTT. It is translated as CASSGTERSNQPQHF.

The genes are TRBV12-5 and TRBJ2-7, with D tentatively TRBD1 (6 bases). The germline CDR1 and CDR2 sequences are LGHNT and FRNRAP. V was cut by 4 bases and J by 4 bases, with 14 bases left in between. The CDR3 loop spans 14 amino acids. In nucleotides, the CDR3 is TGTGCTAGTGGTTCCGGGACAAACTTTTACGAGCAGTACTTC. Translating it yields CASGSGTNFYEQYF.

This chain connects TRBV3-1 (or the pseudogene TRBV3-2) to TRBJ1-2, with unresolved D. The CDR3 loop spans 12 amino acids. V was clipped by 3 bases and J by 6 bases, with 8 bases between them. Looked up from germline, CDR1 is LGHDT and CDR2 is YNNKEL (reference sequence). The CDR3 region is CASSHGYDGYTF. The CDR3 nucleotides are TGTGCCAGCAGCCACGGGTATGATGGCTACACCTTC.

The genes are TRBV19 and TRBJ1-2; D remains ambiguous. Germline CDR1 is LNHDA and CDR2 is SQIVND (reference sequence). The ends were cut back, 3 bases at V and 2 bases at J, with 7 bases in the middle. The CDR3 covers 13 residues. The CDR3 protein is CASSIQENYGYTF. The CDR3 DNA reads TGTGCCAGTAGTATTCAAGAGAACTATGGCTACACCTTC.

The genes are TRBV18 and TRBJ2-3, with 9 bases that match TRBD1. This CDR3 is 14 amino acids long. The germline V gene encodes CDR1 KGHSH and CDR2 LQKENI. Germline trimming cut 2 bases from V and 3 bases from J; bases unmatched to any gene: 0. The CDR3 loop is CASSPDRGTDTQYF. CDR3 DNA: TGTGCCAGCTCACCAGACAGGGGGACAGATACGCAGTATTTT.

To note about this clone: The junction departs from germline at one end; a sequencing error may be responsible. This sequence joins TRBV24-1 and TRBJ2-3, with TRBD2 matching over 7 bases. Germline-derived CDR1 and CDR2 are KGHDR and SFDVKD. This CDR3 comprises 11 residues. The CDR3 loop reads CATSDGRALDF. Here the CDR3 DNA reads TGTGCCACCAGTGATGGGAGGGCCCTGGATTTT.

The chain has TRBV29-1 and TRBJ2-7; possible D gene TRBD2, 5 bases. CDR3 length: 15 residues. Germline-derived CDR1 and CDR2 are SQVTM and ANQGSEA. Between the trimmed V and J ends, which lost 6 bases and 0 bases, there was a span of 18 bases. The CDR3 DNA follows: TGCAGCGTCACCTACCTTGTCGGGGTCTCCTACGAGCAGTACTTC. It specifies CSVTYLVGVSYEQYF.

The V and J genes are TRBV19 and TRBJ1-5; D remains ambiguous. This CDR3 region has 16 residues. Germline CDR1 reads LNHDA; CDR2 reads SQIVND (reference sequence). V was shortened by 0 bases and J by 3 bases, with 12 bases between the two germline ends. CDR3 sequence: CASSIDSGVHNQPQHF. Written as DNA, the CDR3 is TGTGCCAGTAGTATAGATTCCGGGGTCCACAATCAGCCCCAGCATTTT.

This rearrangement joins TRBV5-4 to TRBJ2-5, with 8 bases identical to TRBD2. This CDR3 region has 15 residues. J lost 5 bases, V lost 6 bases, and 12 bases had no gene match. Germline values: CDR1 SGHNT, CDR2 YYREEE (reference sequence). The CDR3 bases are TGTGCCAGCAACCCAGCGGGAGTTTTAACCGAGACCCAGTACTTC. Translated, it gives CASNPAGVLTETQYF.

The chain recombines TRBV9 with TRBJ2-7, with 9 bases fitting TRBD2. The V gene's germline CDR1 is SGDLS and CDR2 YYNGEE. The CDR3 is 17 amino acids. J gave up 5 bases and V 4 bases, and 16 bases lay outside the gene matches. Here the CDR3 reads CASSPWGEAGGGNEQYF. As DNA, the CDR3 is TGTGCCAGCAGCCCCTGGGGTGAGGCGGGAGGGGGCAACGAGCAGTACTTC.

The V and J genes are TRBV5-5 and TRBJ1-5, with a tentative D call TRBD1 (6 bases). Germline assignment: CDR1 SGHKS and CDR2 YYEKEE (reference sequence). The CDR3 contains 15 residues. V was cut by 0 bases and J by 1 base, with 8 bases left in between. CDR3 region: CASSLEGQSNQPQHF. For the CDR3, the DNA is TGTGCCAGCAGCTTGGAAGGACAGAGCAATCAGCCCCAGCATTTT.

This clone is a singleton in its sample. The chain couples TRBV11-2 to TRBJ2-7, with TRBD2 as a possible D gene (5 bases). The V end was cut by 5 bases, the J end by 0 bases, with 17 bases between. This CDR3 has 16 amino acids. CDR1 is SGHAT and CDR2 is FQNNGV in the germline V gene. CDR3 nucleotide sequence: TGTGCCAGCAGCGTAGCCCGGGCGGGTAACTCCTACGAGCAGTACTTC. Its protein product is CASSVARAGNSYEQYF.

This clone was observed a few times. The CDR3 region is CASTDRGKQPQHF. The CDR3 DNA reads TGTGCCAGTACCGACAGGGGGAAACAGCCCCAGCATTTT. The J gene is TRBJ1-5, the V gene TRBV19; 9 bases line up with TRBD1. CDR1 and CDR2 (germline): LNHDA, SQIVND (reference sequence). The CDR3 sequence is 13 residues long. With V trimmed by 7 bases and J by 7 bases, 5 bases remained unmatched.

V gene TRBV14 combines with J gene TRBJ2-5; D call uncertain. The CDR3 loop spans 16 amino acids. Germline CDR1 reads SGHDN; CDR2 reads FVKESK. Deletions cut 0 bases from V and 2 bases from J, with 13 bases between. This CDR3 reads CASSQDEVTSQETQYF. CDR3 sequence (DNA): TGTGCCAGCAGCCAAGATGAGGTGACCTCACAAGAGACCCAGTACTTC.

The genes are TRBV9 and TRBJ2-1; TRBD2 matches at 8 bases. The CDR3 is 14 amino acids. Per the germline V gene, CDR1 is SGDLS and CDR2 is YYNGEE. J gave up 7 bases and V 2 bases, and 5 bases lay outside the gene matches. The chain's CDR3 is CASSVNSGMNEQFF. The CDR3, as DNA: TGTGCCAGCAGCGTCAATAGCGGGATGAATGAGCAGTTCTTC. Together with reference TRBV9 and TRBJ2-1, the CDR3 gives the full variable domain: DSGVTQTPKHLITATGQRVTLRCSPRSGDLSVYWYQQSLDQGLQFLIQYYNGEERAKGNILERFSAQQFPDLHSELNLSSLELGDSALYFCASSVNSGMNEQFFGPGTRLTVL.

DNA of the CDR3: TGTGCCATCAGGGGACAGGGTACTAACTATGGCTACACCTTC. This codes for CAIRGQGTNYGYTF. J is TRBJ1-2 and V is TRBV10-3; TRBD1 matches at 9 bases. With 6 bases clipped from V and 0 bases from J, the junction kept 2 bases outside the gene matches. This CDR3 contains 14 residues. CDR1 and CDR2 from the germline V gene are ENHRY and SYGVKD.